These T cell receptor beta chains were read from a single sample in a study of blood T cell repertoires in COVID-19. The table came from immunoSEQ multiplex PCR; TCRdb's copy has only in-frame clones and leaves some out. The sample lists roughly 250,000 clones; roughly 82% were seen once. The sequenced sample was peripheral blood. All receptors come from a woman in her 70s with acute or convalescent COVID-19. The CDR3 runs from the conserved cysteine through the conserved F or W. Fields, in order: D gene, clone size, V gene, J gene, CDR3 DNA, CDR3 protein. The D gene is left open where the match is weak. Expanded clones get a size class; other rows say once, few or many, or leave the size out.

d_gene: TRBD1; abundance: -; v_gene: TRBV5-1; j_gene: TRBJ2-7; CDR3nt: TGCGCCAGCAGCTCCCAGGGGGTTCCCTACGAGCAGTACTTC; CDR3aa: CASSSQGVPYEQYF
d_gene: TRBD2; abundance: -; v_gene: TRBV7-9; j_gene: TRBJ2-1; CDR3nt: TGTGCCAGCAGCTTAGAGAAAACTAGCGGGGGTTATCATGAGCAGTTCTTC; CDR3aa: CASSLEKTSGGYHEQFF
d_gene: -; abundance: -; v_gene: TRBV19; j_gene: TRBJ1-5; CDR3nt: TGTGCCAGTAGCCTAACAGGAGGCGGGGTGGGCAATCAGCCCCAGCATTTT; CDR3aa: CASSLTGGGVGNQPQHF
d_gene: -; abundance: few; v_gene: TRBV7-9; j_gene: TRBJ2-7; CDR3nt: TGTGCCAGCAACTCCGACCGATGGGGACATATAACCTACGAGCAGTACTTC; CDR3aa: CASNSDRWGHITYEQYF
d_gene: -; abundance: -; v_gene: TRBV2; j_gene: TRBJ2-1; CDR3nt: TGTGCCAGCAGTAGGGGGGGGAATGAGCAGTTCTTC; CDR3aa: CASSRGGNEQFF
d_gene: -; abundance: few; v_gene: TRBV5-1; j_gene: TRBJ1-1; CDR3nt: TGCGCCAGCATGACAGGCAACATGAACACTGAAGCTTTCTTT; CDR3aa: CASMTGNMNTEAFF
d_gene: -; abundance: -; v_gene: TRBV6-1; j_gene: TRBJ1-3; CDR3nt: TGTGCCAGCAGTGAAGCGCTCCCCGGGTCCACTGGAAACACCATATATTTT; CDR3aa: CASSEALPGSTGNTIYF
d_gene: -; abundance: -; v_gene: TRBV6-5; j_gene: TRBJ2-2; CDR3nt: TGTGCCAGCAGCCGCGGGTCCCCAAACACCGGGGAGCTGTTTTTT; CDR3aa: CASSRGSPNTGELFF
d_gene: TRBD1; abundance: -; v_gene: TRBV6-1; j_gene: TRBJ2-4; CDR3nt: TGTGCCAGCAGTGAAGAGGGGGCGCGGGCCAAAAACATTCAGTACTTC; CDR3aa: CASSEEGARAKNIQYF
d_gene: -; abundance: -; v_gene: TRBV12-3/TRBV12-4; j_gene: TRBJ1-4; CDR3nt: TGTGCCATTACGGGGAGAACTAATGAAAAACTGTTTTTT; CDR3aa: CAITGRTNEKLFF
d_gene: TRBD1; abundance: -; v_gene: TRBV6-5; j_gene: TRBJ1-6; CDR3nt: TGTGCCATTGCTCCCGGGACAGGCGCCGGGTCACCCCTCCACTTT; CDR3aa: CAIAPGTGAGSPLHF
d_gene: TRBD2; abundance: -; v_gene: TRBV7-9; j_gene: TRBJ2-2; CDR3nt: TGTGCCAGCAGCTTATCGGGCGGGGGACCCACCGGGGAGCTGTTTTTT; CDR3aa: CASSLSGGGPTGELFF
d_gene: -; abundance: many; v_gene: TRBV2; j_gene: TRBJ2-1; CDR3nt: TGTGCCAGCAGTCCTCAGGGTCTCGACAACAATGAGCAGTTCTTC; CDR3aa: CASSPQGLDNNEQFF
d_gene: TRBD1; abundance: -; v_gene: TRBV28; j_gene: TRBJ1-4; CDR3nt: TGTGCCAGCAGCCGACAGGGAGAGGGTGAAAAACTGTTTTTT; CDR3aa: CASSRQGEGEKLFF
d_gene: -; abundance: -; v_gene: TRBV7-2; j_gene: TRBJ1-1; CDR3nt: TGTGCCAGCAGCTTAAGGGGAAACGAAGCGGCTTTCTTT; CDR3aa: CASSLRGNEAAFF
d_gene: TRBD2; abundance: -; v_gene: TRBV29-1; j_gene: TRBJ2-1; CDR3nt: TGCAGCGTCGGGACTAGCGGGGGCGATGAGCAGTTCTTC; CDR3aa: CSVGTSGGDEQFF
d_gene: TRBD1; abundance: -; v_gene: TRBV6-2/TRBV6-3; j_gene: TRBJ1-2; CDR3nt: TGTGCCAGCAGTTCCGGAACAAGGACAGGGGGCGGCTACACCTTC; CDR3aa: CASSSGTRTGGGYTF
d_gene: -; abundance: -; v_gene: TRBV7-2; j_gene: TRBJ2-7; CDR3nt: TGTGCCAGCAGCTTAGAGGCTAGGAATCAGTACTTC; CDR3aa: CASSLEARNQYF
d_gene: -; abundance: -; v_gene: TRBV6-6; j_gene: TRBJ1-6; CDR3nt: TGTGCCAGCATTCAGGGGAACTCCTATAATTCACCCCTCCACTTT; CDR3aa: CASIQGNSYNSPLHF
d_gene: -; abundance: -; v_gene: TRBV14; j_gene: TRBJ1-4; CDR3nt: TGTGCCAGCAGTATAGGGGCCGCTGAAAAACTGTTTTTT; CDR3aa: CASSIGAAEKLFF
d_gene: -; abundance: -; v_gene: TRBV19; j_gene: TRBJ1-2; CDR3nt: TGTGCCAGTAGTATAACAGGGCTGAACTATGGCTACACCTTC; CDR3aa: CASSITGLNYGYTF
d_gene: -; abundance: -; v_gene: TRBV7-6; j_gene: TRBJ2-7; CDR3nt: TGTGCCAGCAGCTTAATGCAGGCCTACGAGCAGTACTTC; CDR3aa: CASSLMQAYEQYF
d_gene: -; abundance: -; v_gene: TRBV28; j_gene: TRBJ1-2; CDR3nt: TGTGCCAGCAGCTTTGACAGATTTGGTGGCTACACCTTC; CDR3aa: CASSFDRFGGYTF
d_gene: TRBD1; abundance: -; v_gene: TRBV19; j_gene: TRBJ1-4; CDR3nt: TGTGCCAGTAGTATAGGAACAGGGGGATTAGAAAAACTGTTTTTT; CDR3aa: CASSIGTGGLEKLFF
d_gene: -; abundance: -; v_gene: TRBV4-2; j_gene: TRBJ1-2; CDR3nt: TGTGCCAGCAGCCAAGAGACAGTGAACTATGGCTACACCTTC; CDR3aa: CASSQETVNYGYTF
d_gene: TRBD1; abundance: -; v_gene: TRBV11-2; j_gene: TRBJ1-6; CDR3nt: TGTGCCAGCAGCTTAGCCAGGGGGCTAGGGGGTTCACCCCTCCACTTT; CDR3aa: CASSLARGLGGSPLHF
d_gene: -; abundance: -; v_gene: TRBV6-2/TRBV6-3; j_gene: TRBJ1-5; CDR3nt: TGTGCCAGCAGTTCCTACTATGAAAGCCAGCCCCAGCATTTT; CDR3aa: CASSSYYESQPQHF
d_gene: TRBD2; abundance: -; v_gene: TRBV19; j_gene: TRBJ2-2; CDR3nt: TGTGCCAGTAGTATGGACTTACTAGCGGGTATAAACACCGGGGAGCTGTTTTTT; CDR3aa: CASSMDLLAGINTGELFF
d_gene: TRBD1; abundance: -; v_gene: TRBV5-1; j_gene: TRBJ2-7; CDR3nt: TGCGCCAGCACCATGGACAGGCGCGAAGCCTACGAGCAGTACTTC; CDR3aa: CASTMDRREAYEQYF
d_gene: TRBD1; abundance: -; v_gene: TRBV5-1; j_gene: TRBJ1-6; CDR3nt: TGCGCCAGCAGCTCCAGATCGACGACAGGGGGCGGATCACCCCTCCACTTT; CDR3aa: CASSSRSTTGGGSPLHF
d_gene: TRBD1; abundance: -; v_gene: TRBV2; j_gene: TRBJ1-2; CDR3nt: TGTGCCAGCAGGACCGGGACAGGGGACCATGGCTACACCTTC; CDR3aa: CASRTGTGDHGYTF
d_gene: TRBD1; abundance: -; v_gene: TRBV5-1; j_gene: TRBJ2-3; CDR3nt: TGCGCCAGCAGCTCGAGTCCGGGACAGACCCTAGCCGCGCAGTATTTT; CDR3aa: CASSSSPGQTLAAQYF
d_gene: -; abundance: few; v_gene: TRBV12-3/TRBV12-4; j_gene: TRBJ1-5; CDR3nt: TGTGCCAGCAGTTTCGCGGACAATCAGCCCCAGCATTTT; CDR3aa: CASSFADNQPQHF
d_gene: TRBD1; abundance: once; v_gene: TRBV5-1; j_gene: TRBJ1-6; CDR3nt: TGCGCCAGCAGCTTGGCGGTCATGGACAGGGCTAATTCACCCCTCCACTTT; CDR3aa: CASSLAVMDRANSPLHF
d_gene: TRBD1; abundance: -; v_gene: TRBV28; j_gene: TRBJ1-2; CDR3nt: TGTGCCAGCAGTATAGGGACAGGGGATGGCTACACCTTC; CDR3aa: CASSIGTGDGYTF
d_gene: -; abundance: few; v_gene: TRBV28; j_gene: TRBJ1-2; CDR3nt: TGTGCCAGCAGTCGCCCCCGGGACATTGTCTATGGCTACACCTTC; CDR3aa: CASSRPRDIVYGYTF
d_gene: -; abundance: -; v_gene: TRBV7-2; j_gene: TRBJ2-3; CDR3nt: TGTGCCAGCAGTCGCAGCGGAACCACAGATACGCAGTATTTT; CDR3aa: CASSRSGTTDTQYF
d_gene: TRBD2; abundance: -; v_gene: TRBV7-8; j_gene: TRBJ2-3; CDR3nt: TGTGCCAGCAGCTATGGACTAGCTTCCACAGATACGCAGTATTTT; CDR3aa: CASSYGLASTDTQYF
d_gene: -; abundance: -; v_gene: TRBV28; j_gene: TRBJ1-1; CDR3nt: TGTGCCAGCAGTCCAAGCGGGGCTCAGAACACTGAAGCTTTCTTT; CDR3aa: CASSPSGAQNTEAFF
d_gene: TRBD1; abundance: -; v_gene: TRBV7-2; j_gene: TRBJ1-5; CDR3nt: TGTGCCAGCAGCTTAGTTGGGGGACAGGGGAGTGGGCCCCAGCATTTT; CDR3aa: CASSLVGGQGSGPQHF
d_gene: -; abundance: -; v_gene: TRBV18; j_gene: TRBJ2-7; CDR3nt: TGTGCCAGCTCCGGCAGGGGGCTGTGGCGGGGGACTTCCTACGAGCAGTACTTC; CDR3aa: CASSGRGLWRGTSYEQYF
d_gene: -; abundance: once; v_gene: TRBV6-2/TRBV6-3; j_gene: TRBJ2-7; CDR3nt: TGTGCCAGCAGTTACTCGTCGGGACTTCTAACCTACGAGCAGTACTTC; CDR3aa: CASSYSSGLLTYEQYF
d_gene: TRBD1; abundance: few; v_gene: TRBV14; j_gene: TRBJ1-3; CDR3nt: TGTGCCAGCAGCCAAGTGACAGGGAGCTCTGGAAACACCATATATTTT; CDR3aa: CASSQVTGSSGNTIYF
d_gene: TRBD1; abundance: -; v_gene: TRBV4-3; j_gene: TRBJ1-1; CDR3nt: TGCGCCAGCAGCCTAACCCCCGGGACAGCTAACACTGAAGCTTTCTTT; CDR3aa: CASSLTPGTANTEAFF
d_gene: TRBD2; abundance: -; v_gene: TRBV4-2; j_gene: TRBJ2-3; CDR3nt: TGTGCCAGCAGCCAAGTTCTCACTAGCGGGCCCACAGATACGCAGTATTTT; CDR3aa: CASSQVLTSGPTDTQYF
d_gene: -; abundance: -; v_gene: TRBV7-9; j_gene: TRBJ2-2; CDR3nt: TGTGCCAGCAGCTTCGTGACAGCGAACACCGGGGAGCTGTTTTTT; CDR3aa: CASSFVTANTGELFF
d_gene: TRBD1; abundance: -; v_gene: TRBV5-1; j_gene: TRBJ1-2; CDR3nt: TGCGCCAGCAGCTTGGGGCAGGGGGACTATGGCTACACCTTC; CDR3aa: CASSLGQGDYGYTF
d_gene: TRBD1; abundance: few; v_gene: TRBV5-1; j_gene: TRBJ2-5; CDR3nt: TGCGCCAGCAGCTTAGGACAGGGACAAGAGACCCAGTACTTC; CDR3aa: CASSLGQGQETQYF
d_gene: -; abundance: -; v_gene: TRBV6-5; j_gene: TRBJ1-6; CDR3nt: TGTGCCAGCAAAGCGTGGGATTCACCCCTCCACTTT; CDR3aa: CASKAWDSPLHF
d_gene: -; abundance: -; v_gene: TRBV4-2; j_gene: TRBJ2-3; CDR3nt: TGTGCCAGCAGCCAAGACTGGCCGGGGTCGAGCACAGATACGCAGTATTTT; CDR3aa: CASSQDWPGSSTDTQYF
d_gene: -; abundance: -; v_gene: TRBV6-5; j_gene: TRBJ2-7; CDR3nt: TGTGCCAGCAGTTACTCTTCGGGGGGCGGAAGATACGAGCAGTACTTC; CDR3aa: CASSYSSGGGRYEQYF
d_gene: -; abundance: -; v_gene: TRBV28; j_gene: TRBJ2-5; CDR3nt: TGTGCCAGCAGTAGGGACACCCAAGATGGGGGGACCCAGTACTTC; CDR3aa: CASSRDTQDGGTQYF
d_gene: -; abundance: -; v_gene: TRBV9; j_gene: TRBJ2-7; CDR3nt: TGTGCCAGCAGCGTAGCCCCTAGCCTAAACTACGAGCAGTACTTC; CDR3aa: CASSVAPSLNYEQYF
d_gene: -; abundance: few; v_gene: TRBV28; j_gene: TRBJ1-6; CDR3nt: TGTGCCAGCTGGTCAGGGGTTAGTTCACCCCTCCACTTT; CDR3aa: CASWSGVSSPLHF
d_gene: TRBD1; abundance: -; v_gene: TRBV6-5; j_gene: TRBJ2-5; CDR3nt: TGTGCCAGCAGTTACTCGACAGGGGCGGAAGAGACCCAGTACTTC; CDR3aa: CASSYSTGAEETQYF